One and the same sample provided the 8 T cell receptor beta chains below, sequenced in a study of blood T cells in healthy people across ages (dated by TCRdb to about 2015). To prepare the library, 5' RACE was applied. Sequencing was carried out with an Illumina HiSeq 2500. The second PCR ran for about 6 to 11 cycles and used a J-beta primer mix along with a sample-barcoded 5' primer. In TCRdb, the public reads were trimmed at Q25 with fastp and aligned with MiXCR, with productive beta chains retained. CDR3 protein sequences are deduplicated, and each keeps its most common genes and DNA. Present in this sample are about 560,000 distinct CDR3 sequences, around 27% of which were seen just once. The top ten clonotypes cover approximately 3.5% of the sample. This sample was shared with a second study, whose subject was T cells of mothers and their children.

The sample comprised blood. Source of these receptors: a boy younger than 10 in good health.

The chain links TRBV7-6 to TRBJ2-3; a possible D gene is TRBD2 (6 bases). CDR3 size: 15 residues. Germline V lookup: CDR1 SGHVS, CDR2 FNYEAQ. V was cut by 5 bases and J by 1 base, with 13 bases left in between. CDR3 DNA sequence: TGTGCCAGCAGCCCGACTAGGTCGGGCACAGATACGCAGTATTTT. Protein sequence: CASSPTRSGTDTQYF.

The chain uses TRBV7-6 and TRBJ2-5, with 7 bases that match TRBD2. Unmatched junction bases numbered 8, after V lost 5 bases and J lost 2 bases. The CDR3 is 15 residues long. Germline V CDR1 and CDR2: SGHVS, FNYEAQ. The CDR3 reads CASSRGLGNQETQYF. In DNA, the CDR3 is TGTGCCAGCAGCCGTGGACTAGGTAATCAAGAGACCCAGTACTTC.

This sequence joins TRBV6-4 and TRBJ2-7; no clear D gene. The end of the DNA is better explained by TRBJ2-1, so the J call may be wrong. This CDR3 comprises 16 residues. CDR1 is MRHNA and CDR2 is SNTAGT in the germline V gene. The CDR3 nucleotides read TGTGCCAGCAGTGACTCGCCTAGTCGCCCCTACAATGAGCAGTTCTTC. The encoded protein is CASSDSPSRPYNEQFF.

The table lists this clonotype with a few counts. The germline gene is not matched at one end of the junction; a read error may be the cause. The V and J genes are TRBV10-3 and TRBJ2-4, with D perhaps matching TRBD1 (6 bases). Per the germline V gene, CDR1 is ENHRY and CDR2 is SYGVKD. The CDR3 runs to 14 residues. The CDR3 DNA reads TGTACCATCAGTGCTGTGGACAGCAAAAACATTCAGTACTTC. This sequence encodes CTISAVDSKNIQYF.

The rearrangement joins TRBV9 to TRBJ2-7, with D possibly TRBD1 on 7 matching bases. Germline V gives CDR1 SGDLS, CDR2 YYNGEE. The V gene lost 0 bases and the J gene lost 0 bases, with 10 bases spanning the gap. This CDR3 contains 15 residues. The CDR3 coding sequence is TGTGCCAGCAGCGTAGAGGAGGGGGCCTCCTACGAGCAGTACTTC. Protein: CASSVEEGASYEQYF.

In DNA form, the CDR3 reads TGTGCCAGCAGTGAAGCTTGGACAGGGCAAGGCTATGGCTACACCTTC. It encodes CASSEAWTGQGYGYTF. The gene calls are TRBV6-1 and TRBJ1-2, with TRBD1 identical over 8 bases. This CDR3 spans 16 amino acids. Germline trimming cut 0 bases from V and 4 bases from J; bases unmatched to any gene: 7. The germline CDR1 and CDR2 sequences are MNHNS and SASEGT.

V usage is TRBV18 and J usage is TRBJ2-4, with TRBD2 matching 7 bases. V shed 0 bases, J shed 6 bases, and the junction held 8 bases outside the gene matches. The V gene's germline CDR1 is KGHSH and CDR2 LQKENI. The CDR3 is 16 residues long. CDR3 region: CASSPPQRGSGNIQYF. The DNA for the CDR3 is TGTGCCAGCTCACCACCCCAGCGGGGTTCGGGAAACATTCAGTACTTC.

This clonotype has more than one count but fewer than ten. The chain links TRBV20-1 to TRBJ2-7; perhaps TRBD1 as D (6 bases). Germline assignment: CDR1 DFQATT and CDR2 SNEGSKA (reference sequence). This CDR3 is 14 amino acids long. The germline V and J ends were trimmed by 6 bases and 3 bases, with 18 bases remaining between them. In DNA form, the CDR3 reads TGCAGTGCCATTCCCCCGGGACACAACTACGAGCAGTACTTC. Translated: CSAIPPGHNYEQYF.